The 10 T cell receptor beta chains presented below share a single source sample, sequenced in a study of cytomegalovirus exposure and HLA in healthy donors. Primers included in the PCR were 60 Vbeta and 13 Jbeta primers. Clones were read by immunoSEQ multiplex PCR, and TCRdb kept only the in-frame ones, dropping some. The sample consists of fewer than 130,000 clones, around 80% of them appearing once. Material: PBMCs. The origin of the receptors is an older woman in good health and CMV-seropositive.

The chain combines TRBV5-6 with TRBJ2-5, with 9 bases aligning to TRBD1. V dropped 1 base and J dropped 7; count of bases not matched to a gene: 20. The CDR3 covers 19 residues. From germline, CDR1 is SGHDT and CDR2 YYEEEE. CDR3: CASSLLGQTGTGIEWTQYF. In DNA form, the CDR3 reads TGTGCCAGCAGCTTGTTAGGTCAGACCGGGACAGGGATTGAGTGGACCCAGTACTTC.

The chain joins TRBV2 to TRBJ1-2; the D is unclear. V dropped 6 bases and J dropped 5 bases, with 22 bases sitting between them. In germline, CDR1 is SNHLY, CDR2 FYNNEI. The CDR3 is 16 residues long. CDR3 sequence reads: CASRLTLIPSPYGYTF. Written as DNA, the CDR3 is TGTGCCAGCAGACTGACCTTAATTCCTAGCCCATATGGCTACACCTTC. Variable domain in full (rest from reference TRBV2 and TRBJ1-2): EPEVTQTPSHQVTQMGQEVILRCVPISNHLYFYWYRQILGQKVEFLVSFYNNEISEKSEIFDDQFSVERPDGSNFTLKIRSTKLEDSAMYFCASRLTLIPSPYGYTFGSGTRLTVV.

CDR3 loop: CASSPQGYYNEQFF. CDR3 in DNA: TGTGCCAGCAGTCCACAGGGCTACTACAATGAGCAGTTCTTC. The J gene is TRBJ2-1, the V gene TRBV27; a weak D match, TRBD1 (6 bases). V was shortened by 5 bases and J by 3 bases, with 11 bases between the two germline ends. Germline V gene sequence: CDR1 MNHEY, CDR2 SMNVEV (reference sequence). CDR3 size: 14 residues.

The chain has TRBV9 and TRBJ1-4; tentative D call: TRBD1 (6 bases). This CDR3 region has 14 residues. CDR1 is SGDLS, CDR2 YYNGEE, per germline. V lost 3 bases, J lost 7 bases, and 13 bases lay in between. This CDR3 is CASSERDIREKLFF. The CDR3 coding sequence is TGTGCCAGCAGCGAACGGGACATCCGTGAAAAACTGTTTTTT.

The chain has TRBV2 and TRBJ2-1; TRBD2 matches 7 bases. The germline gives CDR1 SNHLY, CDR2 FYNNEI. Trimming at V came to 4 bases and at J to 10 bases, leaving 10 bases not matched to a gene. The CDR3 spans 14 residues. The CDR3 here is CASSAEAGRGEQFF. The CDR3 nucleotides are TGTGCCAGCAGTGCGGAAGCGGGAAGGGGAGAGCAGTTCTTC.

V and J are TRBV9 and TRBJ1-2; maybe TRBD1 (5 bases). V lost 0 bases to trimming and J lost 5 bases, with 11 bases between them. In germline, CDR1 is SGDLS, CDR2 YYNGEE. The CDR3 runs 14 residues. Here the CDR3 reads CASSVGGRGYGYTF. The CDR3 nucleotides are TGTGCCAGCAGCGTAGGGGGACGGGGGTATGGCTACACCTTC.

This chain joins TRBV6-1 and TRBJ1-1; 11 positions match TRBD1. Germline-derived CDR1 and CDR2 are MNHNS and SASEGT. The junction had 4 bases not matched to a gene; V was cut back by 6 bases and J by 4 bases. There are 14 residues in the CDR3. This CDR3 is CASRDRGLGTEAFF. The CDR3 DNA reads TGTGCCAGCAGGGACAGGGGGCTGGGCACTGAAGCTTTCTTT.

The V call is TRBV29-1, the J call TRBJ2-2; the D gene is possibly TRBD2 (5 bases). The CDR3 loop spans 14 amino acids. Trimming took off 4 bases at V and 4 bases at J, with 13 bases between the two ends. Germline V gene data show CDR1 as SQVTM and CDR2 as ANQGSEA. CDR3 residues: CSVAYVLATGELFF. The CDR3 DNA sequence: TGCAGCGTTGCATACGTCCTAGCCACCGGGGAGCTGTTTTTT.

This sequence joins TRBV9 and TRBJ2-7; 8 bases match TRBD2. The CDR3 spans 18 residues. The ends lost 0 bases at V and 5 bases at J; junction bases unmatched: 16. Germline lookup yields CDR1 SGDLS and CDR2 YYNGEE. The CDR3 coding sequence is TGTGCCAGCAGCGTAGGGGCGGGGGGTCTCGTTACACGCCACGAGCAGTACTTC. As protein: CASSVGAGGLVTRHEQYF.

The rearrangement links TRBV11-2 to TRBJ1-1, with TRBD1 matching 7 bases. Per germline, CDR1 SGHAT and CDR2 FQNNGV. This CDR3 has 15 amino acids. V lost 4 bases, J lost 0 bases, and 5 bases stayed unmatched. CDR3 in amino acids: CASSSAGTVNTEAFF. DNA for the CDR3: TGTGCCAGCAGCTCAGCCGGGACAGTGAACACTGAAGCTTTCTTT. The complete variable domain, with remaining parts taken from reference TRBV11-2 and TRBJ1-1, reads EAGVAQSPRYKIIEKRQSVAFWCNPISGHATLYWYQQILGQGPKLLIQFQNNGVVDDSQLPKDRFSAERLKGVDSTLKIQPAKLEDSAVYLCASSSAGTVNTEAFFGQGTRLTVV.